Shown below are 5 T cell receptor beta chains from a single sample sequenced in a study of T cell responses to AZD1222 COVID-19 vaccine. The repertoire was sequenced with immunoSEQ multiplex PCR; TCRdb's copy has only in-frame clones and lacks some. The table lists more than 90,000 clones, about 90% of them singletons. This material consisted of peripheral blood, taken on day 0 of AZD1222 vaccination. The receptors derive from an adult in good health.

V gene TRBV5-4 combines with J gene TRBJ2-3; D is unclear. Trimming stripped 3 bases from V and 1 base from J, with 3 bases between. This CDR3 is built from 12 residues. Germline V lookup: CDR1 SGHNT, CDR2 YYREEE (reference sequence). For the CDR3, the DNA is TGTGCCAGCAGCTACGGCACAGATACGCAGTATTTT. Its protein is CASSYGTDTQYF.

The V gene is TRBV9, the J gene TRBJ2-2; no clear D. Germline V gene lookup returns CDR1 SGDLS and CDR2 YYNGEE. V was pared by 1 base and J by 2 bases, with 12 bases between. This CDR3 spans 16 amino acids. The CDR3 DNA sequence: TGTGCCAGCAGCGTAAGAGGCGGCAGCAACACCGGGGAGCTGTTTTTT. It encodes CASSVRGGSNTGELFF.

This chain joins TRBV5-1 and TRBJ2-1, with TRBD1 matching 10 bases. CDR1 is SGHRS and CDR2 is YFSETQ in the germline V gene. The CDR3 covers 15 residues. The V and J ends lost 4 bases and 4 bases, in that order; junction bases with no gene match: 5. CDR3 amino acids: CASSAGQGTYNEQFF. The DNA for the CDR3 is TGCGCCAGCAGCGCGGGACAGGGGACTTACAATGAGCAGTTCTTC.

This clone was seen a single time. This chain joins TRBV5-1 and TRBJ1-2; D perhaps matches TRBD1 (6 bases). This CDR3 has 14 residues. Germline assignment: CDR1 SGHRS and CDR2 YFSETQ. Trimming took off 4 bases at V and 0 bases at J, with 10 bases between the two ends. Written as DNA, the CDR3 is TGCGCCAGCAGCCAGGGGCGGACTAACTATGGCTACACCTTC. As protein: CASSQGRTNYGYTF. The variable domain in full, completed from reference TRBV5-1 and TRBJ1-2, reads KAGVTQTPRYLIKTRGQQVTLSCSPISGHRSVSWYQQTPGQGLQFLFEYFSETQRNKGNFPGRFSGRQFSNSRSEMNVSTLELGDSALYLCASSQGRTNYGYTFGSGTRLTVV.

The chain uses TRBV18 and TRBJ2-6; 8 bases are a match to TRBD1. Trimming cost V 1 base and J 0 bases; bases outside gene matches: 14. CDR3 length: 21 residues. Germline CDR1 is KGHSH and CDR2 is LQKENI. CDR3 in amino acids: CASSPRISGTGHISGANVLTF. CDR3 DNA sequence: TGTGCCAGCTCACCACGAATCTCCGGGACAGGTCACATCTCTGGGGCCAACGTCCTGACTTTC. Filled out from reference TRBV18 and TRBJ2-6, the complete variable domain reads NAGVMQNPRHLVRRRGQEARLRCSPMKGHSHVYWYRQLPEEGLKFMVYLQKENIIDESGMPKERFSAEFPKEGPSILRIQQVVRGDSAAYFCASSPRISGTGHISGANVLTFGAGSRLTVL.